The clone carrying this T cell receptor beta chain was seen only once. Its cognate antigen is unknown. Libraries were prepared by immunoSEQ multiplex PCR; TCRdb keeps only in-frame clonotypes and omits some of them. Of 220,000 or so clones listed, about 89% were seen once; the top ten hold roughly 1%. This CDR3 contains 16 residues. The V segment lost 1 base and the J segment 3 bases; nucleotides outside the gene matches: 7. CDR1 and CDR2 from the germline V gene are SGHRS and YFSETQ. This sample was taken from a study of cytomegalovirus exposure and HLA in healthy donors. Study-wide background: The same platform was used for the 130 or so validation repertoires as for the roughly 670 first-cohort repertoires, as reported in a later analysis. Findings and caveats of the study: Altogether, around 160 TCR beta chains were recorded as cytomegalovirus-associated. The classifier reportedly diagnosed cytomegalovirus status with high sensitivity and specificity.

The gene calls are TRBV5-1 and TRBJ2-5; 9 nucleotides line up with TRBD1. The sequence was obtained from a young woman in good health and CMV-seronegative. The source material was PBMCs. CDR3 sequence reads: CASSLLGTGTKETQYF. DNA for the CDR3: TGCGCCAGCAGCTTGCTCGGGACAGGGACGAAAGAGACCCAGTACTTC.